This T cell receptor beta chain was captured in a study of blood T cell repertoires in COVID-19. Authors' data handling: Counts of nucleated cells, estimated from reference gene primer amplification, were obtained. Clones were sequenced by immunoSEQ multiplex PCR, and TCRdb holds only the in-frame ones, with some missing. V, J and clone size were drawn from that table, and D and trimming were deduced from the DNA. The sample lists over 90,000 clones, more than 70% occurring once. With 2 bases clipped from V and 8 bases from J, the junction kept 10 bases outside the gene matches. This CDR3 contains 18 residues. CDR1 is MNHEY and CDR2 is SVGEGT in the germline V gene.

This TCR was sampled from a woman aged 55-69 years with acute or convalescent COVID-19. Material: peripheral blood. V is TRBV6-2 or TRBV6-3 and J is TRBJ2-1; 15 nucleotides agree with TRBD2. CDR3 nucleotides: TGTGCCAGCAGTTACCCTCGGACTAGCGGGAGGGCCGGGCATGAGCAGTTCTTC. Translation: CASSYPRTSGRAGHEQFF.